This T cell receptor (beta chain) was found in a study of regulatory T cells in long-lasting Graves disease. This clonotype was picked up a small number of times. Its antigen is unidentified. This CDR3 is 17 amino acids long. The V gene's germline CDR1 is DFQATT and CDR2 SNEGSKA (reference sequence). The junction had 15 bases not matched to a gene; V was cut back by 6 bases and J by 6 bases. Broader study findings: Newly diagnosed Graves' patients exceeded persistent ones in TCR diversity.

The sample's time point: newly diagnosed GD, antithyroid drugs for less than 3 months. Construction of the TCR library relied on RNA isolated from PBMCs. The TCR beta library used iRepertoire HTBI primers with Arm-PCR amplification of CDR3. TCRdb re-analysed the multiplex PCR reads in MiXCR, keeping a single row per CDR3 protein. Altogether 400,000 to 500,000 distinct CDR3 sequences are present, approximately 14% being singletons, with the ten largest covering approximately 19%. These data also featured in a second study, about T cells in Graves' hyperthyroidism and ophthalmopathy.

This specimen was peripheral blood mononuclear cells (PBMCs), taken at new diagnosis, from a patient treated with antithyroid drugs. This TCR derives from a woman between 50 and 59 years old with Graves disease. J is TRBJ2-2 and V is TRBV20-1; the match to TRBD2 covers 11 bases. Here the CDR3 reads CSANPFSGRAVAGELFF. CDR3 nucleotides: TGCAGTGCAAACCCCTTTAGCGGGAGGGCCGTGGCCGGGGAGCTGTTTTTT.